This T cell receptor (beta chain) appears in the sequencing data of a study of glioma-infiltrating T cells. Study-wide findings and caveats: Tissue-blood divergence was below expectation in non-neoplastic patients, above in gliomas. Only very few CDR3 sequences appeared in both tissue and blood.

Trimming took 7 bases from V and 6 from J; bases not matched to a gene: 15. CDR1 and CDR2 from the germline V gene are MDHEN and SYDVKM. The CDR3 extends over 15 amino acids. Amplification of TCR alpha and beta CDR3 regions from RNA used iRepertoire nested multiplex PCR. Tissue mRNA or PBMC total RNA, roughly 90-400 ng, went into one-step reverse transcription and amplification. One entry per CDR3 protein, called by TCRdb with MiXCR from the multiplex PCR reads. This sample has more than 90,000 distinct CDR3 sequences, with 35% to 45% found just once. The count of this clonotype is one. The antigen is undetermined.

The receptor was isolated from a human donor with low-grade glioma or glioblastoma, undergoing nonglioma brain surgery, or in good health (not recorded which). The chain couples TRBV28 to TRBJ2-7, with 7 bases lining up with TRBD1. The sample comprised glioma tissue, nonneoplastic brain tissue, or PBMCs (not recorded which). CDR3 loop: CASISYRATGIEQYF. The DNA for the CDR3 is TGTGCCAGCATTTCATATAGAGCGACAGGGATCGAGCAGTACTTC.